This entry describes one TCR beta chain. This clonotype appeared a few times. The clone's antigen remains unknown. The sample holds no much larger clone one base away, and base qualities are not on file. This record comes from a study of regulatory T cells in long-lasting Graves disease (dated by TCRdb to 2020 to 2023). About the full investigation: Persistent Graves' disease meant more than 5 years of antithyroid drug treatment with TSH receptor autoantibodies that stayed positive. Patients with persistent Graves' disease were compared with patients with newly diagnosed Graves' disease using TCR sequencing and RNA sequencing of peripheral blood. The study was registered as a clinical trial and conducted in China. A total of 35 or so samples were covered by TCR sequencing, comprising some 13 persistent and around 20 newly diagnosed Graves' disease patients. Persistent Graves' disease patients in the clinical cohort had taken antithyroid drugs for roughly 10 years on average. What the study reported, not specific to this receptor: The authors noted that the small sample size was a limitation that may lower accuracy. Patients with persistent disease shared more public clonotypes (fewer than 3,000) than newly diagnosed patients did (about 1,000). Only the TCR beta chain was sequenced and analyzed. Because the primary lesion, thyroid tissue, could not be accessed, the study looked at peripheral blood alone. Persistent disease showed preferential use of TRBV28, TRBJ1-2 and TRBJ2-5, whereas newly diagnosed disease favored TRBV20-1 and TRBJ2-1. Compared with newly diagnosed patients, patients with persistent Graves' disease had lower TCR Shannon entropy and fewer highly expanded clones, which suggests clonal expansion.

The library was prepared using multiplex PCR. The run used an Illumina HiSeq 4000. CDR3 regions were amplified by Arm-PCR with iRepertoire HTBI primers to construct TCR beta libraries. PCR products were gel purified before sequencing. The paper's data handling went like this. Gene usage analysis of CDR3 amino acid clonotypes used the roughly 60 TRBV and 14 TRBJ segments found across samples. COPE and FqMerger were used to merge filtered high-quality paired reads into contigs. BLAST was used to align contigs to IMGT TRBV, TRBD and TRBJ reference genes, and CDR3 was defined according to IMGT. Highly expanded clones were defined as clonotypes with a frequency above 0.1%. Shannon entropy served as the measure of repertoire diversity, while the Gini coefficient captured V-J evenness. Public clonotypes were defined as clonotypes shared by more than one individual. TCRdb ran its own pipeline on the public reads, namely fastp trimming at Q25 and MiXCR clone calling, and kept in-frame beta chains. Rows are combined by CDR3 protein, so each entry shows the most common genes and DNA. For this entry, the V and J calls and clone size follow TCRdb and not the study's own pipeline. The sample table holds 600,000 to 850,000 distinct CDR3 sequences, of which around 30% were seen once. Under 50% of the sample rests with the top ten.

The sample's time point, from its label and the paper: persistent/refractory GD, antithyroid drugs over 5 years with positive TRAb. For both TCR sequencing and RNA sequencing, RNA was extracted from PBMCs using TRIzol. The diagnosis of Graves' disease followed American Thyroid Association guidelines. Patients for the study were recruited at an endocrinology department in Xi'an, China. Each patient gave 9 to 10 milliliters of peripheral blood, collected in an EDTA anticoagulant tube. Ficoll Paque Plus density gradient separation was used to isolate PBMCs, and no further T cell sorting was performed. An Agilent 2100 Bioanalyzer and agarose gel were used to assess RNA quality, and a NanoDrop 2000 was used to measure RNA concentration. V sheds 1 base and J sheds 4 bases, leaving 7 bases between their ends. The germline V gene (reference sequence) specifies LNHNV as CDR1 and YYDKDF as CDR2. The CDR3 sequence holds 13 residues, the cysteine and phenylalanine included. Only CDR3 DNA is held: 39 bases, read in frame from base 1.

This specimen consisted of peripheral blood mononuclear cells (PBMCs), obtained when the disease was refractory, from a patient treated with antithyroid drugs. The V and J genes are TRBV15 and TRBJ1-2, with the D gene not clear enough to name. The receptor comes from a female donor with Graves disease. At the DNA level, the sequence is TGTGCCACCAGCAGAGGAGGCACCTATGGCTACACCTTC. It translates to CATSRGGTYGYTF.